These 16 T cell receptor beta chains share one sample of origin, sequenced in a study of shared clonotypes between healthy human individuals. Libraries were prepared by immunoSEQ multiplex PCR; TCRdb keeps only in-frame clonotypes and omits some of them. The sample lists about 1.5 million clones, 98% occurring once. The material sequenced was naive CD4+ T cells sorted from blood. Indicated subset: CD45RA+ positively selected. Receptors originate from a man under 40 in good health.

Notes on this clone: Other DNA variants within this sample encode the same CDR3. The V and J genes are TRBV5-1 and TRBJ1-1, with D tentatively TRBD1 (6 bases). The germline gives CDR1 SGHRS, CDR2 YFSETQ. The CDR3 covers 12 residues. Trimming cost V 4 bases and J 4 bases, with 8 bases left between them. The DNA for the CDR3 is TGCGCCAGCAGCCTGGACAGCACTGAAGCTTTCTTT. As protein: CASSLDSTEAFF.

The chain couples TRBV28 to TRBJ1-3, with 9 bases identical to TRBD1. The CDR3 is 14 residues long. Germline V gene sequence: CDR1 MDHEN, CDR2 SYDVKM. The ends lost 10 bases at V and 0 bases at J; junction bases unmatched: 4. The CDR3 reads CATTTGGSGNTIYF. For the CDR3, the DNA is TGTGCCACCACGACAGGGGGCTCTGGAAACACCATATATTTT.

This chain links TRBV5-4 with TRBJ2-1; a possible D gene is TRBD2 (5 bases). Trimming shortened V by 3 bases and J by 10 bases, and 14 bases separated the two germline ends. This CDR3 contains 13 residues. Germline CDR1 SGHNT, CDR2 YYREEE (reference sequence). The CDR3 protein is CASSSPRRVEQFF. The CDR3 DNA reads TGTGCCAGCAGCTCTCCAAGGCGGGTCGAGCAGTTCTTC.

The chain employs TRBV19 and TRBJ2-7; 9 bases line up with TRBD2. Looked up from germline, CDR1 is LNHDA and CDR2 is SQIVND (reference sequence). The CDR3 contains 13 residues. The J segment lost 9 bases and the V segment lost 9 bases, leaving 12 bases of the junction unmatched. The CDR3 DNA sequence: TGTGCCAGCGGGGTAGCGGGAGCGGTGGGGCAGTACTTC. Protein: CASGVAGAVGQYF.

The rearrangement joins TRBV10-3 to TRBJ1-5; 7 nucleotides match TRBD1. Trimming cost V 4 bases and J 7 bases; bases outside gene matches: 7. Germline V lookup: CDR1 ENHRY, CDR2 SYGVKD. The CDR3 is 14 amino acids. The CDR3 DNA reads TGTGCCATCAGTGTAGGGGGCGGTGGGCAGCCCCAGCATTTT. This translates into CAISVGGGGQPQHF.

As to this clone: Other DNA sequences from this sample encode an identical CDR3 as well. The J gene is TRBJ2-7, the V gene TRBV28; the D is unclear. V was clipped by 6 bases and J by 4 bases, with 7 bases between them. The CDR3 length is 11 residues. Germline-derived CDR1 and CDR2 are MDHEN and SYDVKM. The CDR3 sequence is CASSFRYEQYF. CDR3 DNA: TGTGCCAGCAGCTTTCGGTACGAGCAGTACTTC.

The V and J genes are TRBV28 and TRBJ2-3; D gene uncertain. The germline V gene encodes CDR1 MDHEN and CDR2 SYDVKM. This CDR3 is built from 13 residues. Trimming cost V 6 bases and J 12 bases, with 19 bases left between them. CDR3 sequence reads: CASSPDQLGDQYF. The CDR3 region has the DNA TGTGCCAGCAGCCCCGATCAGCTCGGCGATCAGTATTTT.

J is TRBJ1-1 and V is TRBV2; maybe TRBD1 (6 bases). CDR3 length: 14 residues. The germline V gene has CDR1 SNHLY and CDR2 FYNNEI. Deletions cut 5 bases from V and 3 bases from J, with 13 bases between. CDR3 protein: CASSTEGDDTEAFF. CDR3 sequence (DNA): TGTGCCAGCAGTACAGAGGGGGATGACACTGAAGCTTTCTTT.

The gene calls are TRBV28 and TRBJ1-1; D remains ambiguous. CDR1 and CDR2 from the germline V gene are MDHEN and SYDVKM. V was pared by 2 bases and J by 3 bases, with 10 bases between. The CDR3 has 14 residues. CDR3 DNA: TGTGCCAGCAGTTTACCAACCACGGACACTGAAGCTTTCTTT. This translates into CASSLPTTDTEAFF.

The chain uses TRBV11-2 and TRBJ2-1; D is undetermined. Trimming left V 2 bases short and J 1 base short, with 15 bases between. The CDR3 spans 17 residues. Germline values: CDR1 SGHAT, CDR2 FQNNGV. CDR3 sequence: CASSLSFSAASYNEQFF. The CDR3 DNA reads as TGTGCCAGCAGCTTAAGCTTTTCCGCGGCGTCCTACAATGAGCAGTTCTTC.

CDR3 DNA sequence: TGTGCCAGCAGCTCTGGACTAGCGGGAACCCTTGAGCAGTACTTC. Protein product: CASSSGLAGTLEQYF. The chain uses TRBV13 and TRBJ2-7; 12 bases align to TRBD2. The CDR3 is made up of 15 amino acids. Trimming at V came to 4 bases and at J to 7 bases, leaving 8 bases not matched to a gene. Germline V gene lookup returns CDR1 PRHDT and CDR2 FYEKMQ (reference sequence).

The genes are TRBV28 and TRBJ2-7; D not certain. Per germline, CDR1 MDHEN and CDR2 SYDVKM. Trimming shortened V by 2 bases and J by 4 bases, and 21 bases separated the two germline ends. This CDR3 is built from 17 residues. Here the CDR3 reads CASSLLSQPVVQYEQYF. The CDR3 bases are TGTGCCAGCAGTTTACTTAGCCAGCCCGTGGTTCAGTACGAGCAGTACTTC. The full variable domain, rest sourced from reference TRBV28 and TRBJ2-7, is DVKVTQSSRYLVKRTGEKVFLECVQDMDHENMFWYRQDPGLGLRLIYFSYDVKMKEKGDIPEGYSVSREKKERFSLILESASTNQTSMYLCASSLLSQPVVQYEQYFGPGTRLTVT.

The V call is TRBV9, the J call TRBJ2-7; D is unclear. The CDR3 consists of 13 residues. V was clipped by 4 bases and J by 0 bases, with 8 bases between them. The germline V gene encodes CDR1 SGDLS and CDR2 YYNGEE. Here the CDR3 DNA reads TGTGCCAGCAGCCCACAGATCTCCTACGAGCAGTACTTC. Translating it yields CASSPQISYEQYF. Drawing the rest from reference TRBV9 and TRBJ2-7, the complete variable domain is DSGVTQTPKHLITATGQRVTLRCSPRSGDLSVYWYQQSLDQGLQFLIQYYNGEERAKGNILERFSAQQFPDLHSELNLSSLELGDSALYFCASSPQISYEQYFGPGTRLTVT.

The chain joins TRBV2 to TRBJ2-1; 7 bases agree with TRBD2. J gave up 3 bases and V 5 bases, and 7 bases lay outside the gene matches. CDR3 length: 15 residues. Germline loops: CDR1 SNHLY, CDR2 FYNNEI. The CDR3 DNA sequence: TGTGCCAGCAGTTTAACTAGCGAACGCTACAATGAGCAGTTCTTC. This sequence encodes CASSLTSERYNEQFF. Looking up the rest from reference TRBV2 and TRBJ2-1 gives the full variable domain: EPEVTQTPSHQVTQMGQEVILRCVPISNHLYFYWYRQILGQKVEFLVSFYNNEISEKSEIFDDQFSVERPDGSNFTLKIRSTKLEDSAMYFCASSLTSERYNEQFFGPGTRLTVL.

This clone came up once. The CDR3 reads CASSPRTSGNIAKNIQYF. The CDR3 nucleotides are TGTGCCAGCAGCCCGAGGACTAGCGGAAACATAGCCAAAAACATTCAGTACTTC. V gene TRBV7-2 combines with J gene TRBJ2-4; 10 positions match TRBD2. The germline gives CDR1 SGHTA, CDR2 FQGNSA. V shed 5 bases and J 0 bases; nucleotides not matched to a gene: 10. The CDR3 spans 18 residues.

V usage is TRBV5-5 and J usage is TRBJ2-7, with D perhaps matching TRBD2 (5 bases). Deletions cut 0 bases from V and 0 bases from J, with 13 bases between. Germline CDR1 SGHKS, CDR2 YYEKEE (reference sequence). This CDR3 is built from 16 residues. In nucleotides, the CDR3 is TGTGCCAGCAGCTTGGTTGCGGAGGTGAGCTCCTACGAGCAGTACTTC. It specifies CASSLVAEVSSYEQYF.